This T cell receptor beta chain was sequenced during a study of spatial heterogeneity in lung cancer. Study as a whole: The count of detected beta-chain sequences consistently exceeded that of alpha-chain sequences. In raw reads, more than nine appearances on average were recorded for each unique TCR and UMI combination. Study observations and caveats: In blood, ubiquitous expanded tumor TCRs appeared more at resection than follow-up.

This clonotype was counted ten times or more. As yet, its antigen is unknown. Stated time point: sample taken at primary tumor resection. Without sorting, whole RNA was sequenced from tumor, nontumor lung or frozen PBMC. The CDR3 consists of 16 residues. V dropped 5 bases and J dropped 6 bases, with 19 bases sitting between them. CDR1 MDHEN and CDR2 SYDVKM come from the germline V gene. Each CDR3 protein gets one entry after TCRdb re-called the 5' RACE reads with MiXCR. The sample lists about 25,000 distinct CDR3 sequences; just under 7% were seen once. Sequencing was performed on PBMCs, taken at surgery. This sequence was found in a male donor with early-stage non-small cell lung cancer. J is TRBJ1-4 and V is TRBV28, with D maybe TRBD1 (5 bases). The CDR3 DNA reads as TGTGCCAGCAGTCCCCATGGGGAGGGGACGGATGAAAAACTGTTTTTT. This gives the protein CASSPHGEGTDEKLFF.